Sequencing of this T cell receptor (beta chain) was carried out in a study of vaccination effects on CD4 cells after COVID-19 (dated by TCRdb to the early 2020s). At the level of the whole study: In the ViraFEST assay, PBMC were stimulated with viral peptide pools, and TCR sequencing was then used to find antigen-specific CD4+ T cell clonotypes based on their expansion. Two doses of either the BNT162b2 or the mRNA-1273 mRNA SARS-CoV-2 vaccine were administered to participants. Pre-vaccine samples from two convalescent patients were drawn 16 days and one week before the first dose, 142 and 148 days after COVID-19 diagnosis. Some 2 million PBMC per well were cultured in IMDM with about 5% human AB serum, around 9.1 IU/ml IL-2 and gentamicin, plus 10 ug/ml peptides. The study compared SARS-CoV-2 spike-specific CD4+ TCR repertoires before and after mRNA vaccination in COVID-19 convalescent patients and infection-naive vaccine recipients. The full study included 9 to 10 COVID-19 convalescent patients and several SARS-CoV-2-naive healthy vaccine recipients. In the study, cultures from other donors were sequenced using the Oncomine TCR Beta short-read assay on an Illumina iSeq 100. Results and caveats for the whole study, not just this receptor: In convalescent patients, the post-vaccine spike-reactive repertoire was composed mainly of new vaccine-induced clones that were largely distinct from infection-induced clones. Clones induced by infection and clones induced by vaccination both contracted markedly at late timepoints after vaccination, which fits with T cell responses waning over time. The study was limited by a small number of convalescent patients, and early post-infection timepoints were lacking.

CDR1 and CDR2, per the germline V gene, are KGHSH and LQKENI. The CDR3 goes from the cysteine to the phenylalanine over 14 residues. Left in the record is the CDR3 DNA by itself, 42 bases read in frame from the first base. The germline V and J ends show losses of 3 bases and 4 bases respectively, and no gene match explains 0 bases of the junction. After around 10 days of culture, CD4+ T cells were isolated with the EasySep CD4+ T cell isolation kit. Convalescent patients had PCR-confirmed SARS-CoV-2 infection between March and December 2020, before Alpha, Beta and Delta variants emerged in the United States. Half of the culture medium was replaced with fresh IL-2-containing medium on days 3 and 7. Unless noted otherwise, every peptide stimulation condition was grown in triplicate wells. PBMC were separated from whole blood using Ficoll-Paque Plus gradient centrifugation and were then either cryopreserved at -140C or used fresh. The QIAamp micro DNA kit was used to extract genomic DNA from the cultured CD4+ T cells.

The library was made by the immunoSEQ multiplex PCR assay. DNA from the CD4+ T cells that had been cultured and isolated underwent TCR beta CDR3 sequencing. Processing in the source paper ran as follows. Non-productive TCR sequences were discarded, and reads were trimmed to the CDR3 region, with only CDR3s of 7 or more amino acids retained. Antigen-specific clonotypes were identified using the MANAFEST web app by comparison of expansion in peptide wells against reference cultures. To be called positive, a clone needed expansion at FDR<0.05 compared with the reference and with all other wells, an odds ratio greater than 5, and a frequency greater than 0.1% in two replicate wells. A clonotype was defined as cross-reactive if the clonotype was significantly expanded both in SARS-CoV-2 spike wells and in at least one common cold coronavirus spike condition. CDR3 similarity was assessed by Levenshtein distance using the stringdist R package, and unrooted trees were constructed with ape in R 3.6.1. TCRdb mirrors the immuneACCESS table, restricted to in-frame sequences. Some clones are absent from its copies; in checked studies, under half trace to an unresolved V gene, and the reason for the others is unknown. V and J calls and clone size are given by that table; D and trimming were obtained from the DNA. The sample table holds tens of thousands of clones, of which just over 70% were seen once. Approximately 24% of the sample lies in the top ten.

A note on this clone: Its antigen remains undetermined. It has no much larger one-base neighbor in the sample; base qualities were not kept.

This TCR derives from a human donor who had a prior SARS-CoV-2 infection. The material sequenced was CD4+ T cells from PBMCs cultured without peptide, taken before COVID-19 vaccination. The rearranged chain carries TRBV18 and TRBJ2-1; TRBD1 aligns with 10 central bases. In nucleotide form, the sequence is TGTGCCAGCTCACCGGACAGGGGGTACAATGAGCAGTTCTTC. Its translation reads: CASSPDRGYNEQFF.